A few counts support the clone carrying this T cell receptor beta chain. Its antigen is still unknown. The use of a sample-barcoded 5' primer and a J-beta primer mix characterized a second PCR of roughly 7 to 11 cycles. A template-switch adaptor with 12 random nucleotides tagged each cDNA molecule. Each single sample gave us at least 2.5 million CDR3-containing paired-end reads. Via MiXCR, TCRdb re-called the 5' RACE reads, giving one row per CDR3 protein. This sample carries about 1.5 million distinct CDR3 sequences, roughly two fifths of them seen once, and the ten largest clones take more than 4%. These data come from a study of blood T cells in healthy people across ages. Study-level findings and limits: Across the age range, TCR beta diversity per million T cells fell in a roughly linear way.

This CDR3 comprises 14 residues. Trimming shortened V by 1 base and J by 3 bases, and 9 bases separated the two germline ends. CDR1 and CDR2 (germline): SGHAT, FQNNGV. Material: blood. This TCR derives from a woman aged 18-29 years in good health. This chain uses TRBV11-2 with TRBJ1-2; D is possibly TRBD1 (5 bases). The CDR3 sequence is CASSLGTRYYGYTF. The CDR3 coding sequence is TGTGCCAGCAGCTTAGGGACACGCTACTATGGCTACACCTTC.